This T cell receptor beta chain is drawn from a study of CD8 T cells in ankylosing spondylitis. This CDR3 region has 13 residues. CDR1 and CDR2 from the germline V gene are MNHEY and SMNVEV (reference sequence). V lost 2 bases to trimming and J lost 6 bases, with 10 bases between them. Overall study findings and caveats: There was a TCR beta motif, made of roughly eight highly homologous variants, that appeared characteristic of ankylosing spondylitis blood. Disease-linked clones were CD8+ and relatively rare in peripheral blood. Clones linked to disease were reported to show significant enrichment in matched ankylosing spondylitis synovial fluid.

The authors made TCR beta libraries by quantitative 5'-RACE with molecular barcodes. From the 5' RACE reads, TCRdb called clonotypes with MiXCR, one entry per CDR3 protein. Of a few hundred thousand distinct CDR3 sequences listed, 20% to 25% are singletons. Concerning this clonotype: No antigen is known for it.

The sequencing sample was made of blood, either unsorted or a sorted T cell fraction (not recorded which). The chain carries TRBV27 and TRBJ1-2, with TRBD1 as a possible D gene (5 bases). The clonotype was recovered from a male donor with ankylosing spondylitis. Here the CDR3 reads CASSLREGHGYTF. In DNA, the CDR3 is TGTGCCAGCAGTTTAAGGGAGGGGCATGGCTACACCTTC.